This T cell receptor beta chain was captured in a study of T cell responses to AZD1222 COVID-19 vaccine. Germline V lookup: CDR1 SGHDN, CDR2 FVKESK. The CDR3 spans 17 residues. Trimming left V 0 bases short and J 3 bases short, with 16 bases between. Assay used: immunoSEQ multiplex PCR; TCRdb lists only in-frame clones, some missing. The sample contains roughly 130,000 clones, about 90% of which appear only once. The sequence derives from an adult in good health. The V gene is TRBV14, the J gene TRBJ2-3; possibly TRBD1 for D (6 bases). The sequences come from peripheral blood, collected on day 0 of AZD1222 vaccination. The DNA for the CDR3 is TGTGCCAGCAGCCAAGATCGGGCGGCAGGGGAAACAGATACGCAGTATTTT. Protein product: CASSQDRAAGETDTQYF.